The clone carrying this T cell receptor (beta chain) was observed a handful of times. Its antigen is not identified. Generated by immunoSEQ multiplex PCR, the TCRdb table keeps only in-frame clones and is missing some. The table has 150,000 to 200,000 clones, approximately 89% seen once. These data come from a study of cytomegalovirus exposure and HLA in healthy donors. Regarding the study as a whole: According to a subsequent analysis, TCR clusters identified in the first cohort showed a tendency to co-occur across the approximately 120 validation repertoires. As confirmed in vitro, a few CMV-associated chains were specific for CMV antigens. The study listed some 160 cytomegalovirus-associated TCR beta chains.

The donors were in the approximately 110-subject validation cohort; that cohort was separate from the roughly 700-subject first cohort. The V gene's germline CDR1 is SQVTM and CDR2 ANQGSEA. The CDR3 totals 13 residues. V shed 2 bases, J shed 5 bases, and the junction held 2 bases outside the gene matches. The receptor comes from a man in his late teens or twenties in good health and CMV-seropositive. The sample comprised PBMCs. The chain employs TRBV29-1 and TRBJ2-7, with TRBD2 identical over 11 bases. Written as DNA, the CDR3 is TGCAGCGTTGAACTAGCGGGAGGAGACGAGCAGTACTTC. It specifies CSVELAGGDEQYF.